The 26 T cell receptor beta chains below were found in one sample sequenced in a study of vaccination effects on CD4 cells after COVID-19. These TCRs are of unknown antigen specificity. Sequencing used immunoSEQ multiplex PCR; TCRdb keeps in-frame clones, though not all of them. The top ten hold around 3% of the sample, which has tens of thousands of clones, around 69% seen once. With the ViraFEST assay, the study expanded antigen-specific CD4+ T cells using viral peptide pools, then sequenced them. Between days 9 and 11 of culture, CD4+ T cells were separated out. Each vaccine recipient was nucleocapsid antibody negative and had no prior SARS-CoV-2 infection. The material sequenced was CD4+ T cells from PBMCs cultured with HCoV-NL63 spike peptides, taken before COVID-19 vaccination. These receptor sequences come from a human donor who received a COVID-19 vaccine.

The chain carries TRBV5-8 and TRBJ1-5; D is uncertain. The germline V gene encodes CDR1 SGHTS and CDR2 YDEGEE. Trimming cost V 6 bases and J 7 bases, with 14 bases left between them. The CDR3 length is 13 residues. CDR3 residues: CASIRLDGQPQHF. CDR3 bases: TGTGCCAGCATTCGGCTGGACGGACAGCCCCAGCATTTT.

This clone has only a few counts. V usage is TRBV28 and J usage is TRBJ1-1, with 7 bases matching TRBD1. Germline loops: CDR1 MDHEN, CDR2 SYDVKM. The CDR3 covers 16 residues. After removal of 6 bases from V and 1 base from J, the junction contained 11 bases not matched to a gene. CDR3 coding DNA: TGTGCCAGCAGGGCCGACAGGGCGAGTGGGAACACTGAAGCTTTCTTT. It encodes CASRADRASGNTEAFF.

This chain uses TRBV11-3 with TRBJ2-1; 7 bases agree with TRBD1. Germline CDR1 is SGHNT and CDR2 is YENEEA. With V trimmed by 1 base and J by 2 bases, 5 bases remained unmatched. The CDR3 is 16 residues long. Here the CDR3 reads CASSLGGQGAYNEQFF. CDR3 in DNA: TGTGCCAGCAGCTTAGGAGGGCAGGGGGCCTACAATGAGCAGTTCTTC. The whole variable domain, remainder taken from reference TRBV11-3 and TRBJ2-1, is EAGVVQSPRYKIIEKKQPVAFWCNPISGHNTLYWYLQNLGQGPELLIRYENEEAVDDSQLPKDRFSAERLKGVDSTLKIQPAELGDSAVYLCASSLGGQGAYNEQFFGPGTRLTVL.

The CDR3 nucleotides are TGCGCCAGCAGCTTGGTTACAGGGGATCAGCCCCAGCATTTT. Its protein product is CASSLVTGDQPQHF. J is TRBJ1-5 and V is TRBV5-1; TRBD1 matches at 7 bases. Germline CDR1 and CDR2: SGHRS and YFSETQ. The V and J ends lost 0 bases and 5 bases, in that order; junction bases with no gene match: 2. This CDR3 is built from 14 residues.

The gene calls are TRBV4-2 and TRBJ2-5; D remains unclear. V lost 5 bases to trimming and J lost 0 bases, with 16 bases between them. From germline, CDR1 is LGHNA and CDR2 YNFKEQ. This CDR3 comprises 16 residues. CDR3 nucleotides: TGTGCCAGCAGCGGTTTCTCAGGCCTAAACCAAGAGACCCAGTACTTC. Protein: CASSGFSGLNQETQYF.

With respect to this clone: Other DNA sequences in this sample translate to the same CDR3. V and J are TRBV6-2 or TRBV6-3 and TRBJ1-5; no clear D gene. The CDR3 spans 14 residues. The V gene's germline CDR1 is MNHEY and CDR2 SVGEGT. The ends were cut back, 3 bases at V and 3 bases at J, with 9 bases in the middle. The CDR3 DNA follows: TGTGCCAGCAGTTATTTTGGAGACAATCAGCCCCAGCATTTT. Protein: CASSYFGDNQPQHF.

This sequence joins TRBV7-2 and TRBJ2-3; maybe TRBD2 (6 bases). Per germline, CDR1 SGHTA and CDR2 FQGNSA. This CDR3 is 14 amino acids long. V lost 3 bases, J lost 2 bases, and 9 bases lay in between. CDR3 DNA: TGTGCCAGCAGCTTCCGGGACTTCACAGATACGCAGTATTTT. Translating it yields CASSFRDFTDTQYF. Full variable domain (outside the CDR3, taken from reference TRBV7-2 and TRBJ2-3): GAGVSQSPSNKVTEKGKDVELRCDPISGHTALYWYRQSLGQGLEFLIYFQGNSAPDKSGLPSDRFSAERTGGSVSTLTIQRTQQEDSAVYLCASSFRDFTDTQYFGPGTRLTVL.

CDR3 region: CASRATSGGQGEQFF. The CDR3 DNA reads as TGTGCCAGCAGGGCGACTAGCGGGGGCCAGGGTGAGCAGTTCTTC. V is TRBV2 and J is TRBJ2-1, with 12 positions matching TRBD2. The germline gives CDR1 SNHLY, CDR2 FYNNEI. V shed 6 bases, J shed 9 bases, and the junction held 9 bases outside the gene matches. The CDR3 length is 15 residues.

The gene calls are TRBV19 and TRBJ1-1; no clear D. Deletions cut 6 bases from V and 2 bases from J, with 19 bases between. CDR1 and CDR2 (germline): LNHDA, SQIVND (reference sequence). The length of the CDR3 is 16 residues. The CDR3 nucleotides are TGTGCCAGTAGCCTCCGGGTGTTGCGGAGAAACACTGAAGCTTTCTTT. Protein product: CASSLRVLRRNTEAFF.

V is TRBV7-2 and J is TRBJ2-5; D is tentatively TRBD1 or TRBD2 (6 bases each). This CDR3 is 16 amino acids long. Deletions cut 0 bases from V and 4 bases from J, with 15 bases between. Germline assignment: CDR1 SGHTA and CDR2 FQGNSA. The CDR3 spells CASSLARYGGVETQYF. The CDR3 coding sequence is TGTGCCAGCAGCTTAGCGCGGTACGGGGGCGTAGAGACCCAGTACTTC.

V and J are TRBV7-9 and TRBJ2-7; possible D gene TRBD2, 5 bases. Trimming removed 3 bases from V and 0 bases from J, with 9 bases in between. This CDR3 region has 14 residues. CDR1 and CDR2 from the germline V gene are SEHNR and FQNEAQ (reference sequence). CDR3 sequence reads: CASSFAGSSYEQYV. The DNA for the CDR3 is TGTGCCAGCAGCTTTGCTGGGAGCTCCTACGAGCAGTACGTC.

The rearrangement links TRBV18 to TRBJ1-4; 8 positions agree with TRBD1. This CDR3 has 15 residues. J gave up 5 bases and V 4 bases, and 6 bases lay outside the gene matches. CDR1 KGHSH and CDR2 LQKENI come from the germline V gene. The CDR3 spells CASSRGQGLNEKLFF. CDR3 sequence (DNA): TGTGCCAGCTCACGAGGACAGGGTTTGAATGAAAAACTGTTTTTT.

The chain carries TRBV14 and TRBJ2-3, with TRBD1 matching over 12 bases. The V and J ends lost 1 base and 5 bases, in that order; junction bases with no gene match: 10. The CDR3 has 18 amino acids. Germline CDR1 SGHDN, CDR2 FVKESK. DNA for the CDR3: TGTGCCAGCAGCCAAGTGGGGACAGGGGGCGCGATTGGAGATACGCAGTATTTT. Residues: CASSQVGTGGAIGDTQYF.

This chain uses TRBV7-3 with TRBJ2-3; no clear D gene. Germline values: CDR1 SGHTA, CDR2 FQGTGA. V was clipped by 3 bases and J by 4 bases, with 8 bases between them. The CDR3 spans 13 residues. The CDR3 DNA follows: TGTGCCAGCAGCTTCCCTGGGGCAGATACGCAGTATTTT. It translates to CASSFPGADTQYF.

This chain joins TRBV5-6 and TRBJ1-6; D is perhaps TRBD1 (6 bases). V lost 2 bases and J lost 6, with 9 bases in between. Germline CDR1 is SGHDT and CDR2 is YYEEEE. CDR3 length: 14 amino acids. In DNA, the CDR3 is TGTGCCAGCAGCTTCGGACAGCCTAATTCACCCCTCCACTTT. It is translated as CASSFGQPNSPLHF. Combining the CDR3 with reference TRBV5-6 and TRBJ1-6 gives the whole variable domain DAGVTQSPTHLIKTRGQQVTLRCSPKSGHDTVSWYQQALGQGPQFIFQYYEEEERQRGNFPDRFSGHQFPNYSSELNVNALLLGDSALYLCASSFGQPNSPLHFGNGTRLTVT.

The chain carries TRBV9 and TRBJ2-1; D gene unclear. The length of the CDR3 is 10 residues. Trimming removed 6 bases at V and 10 bases at J, with 8 bases between. CDR1 SGDLS and CDR2 YYNGEE come from the germline V gene. The CDR3 bases are TGTGCCAGCATTGTTGGAGAGCAGTTCTTC. Translating gives CASIVGEQFF.

This chain links TRBV6-1 with TRBJ1-2; D possibly corresponds to TRBD1 (6 bases). Germline CDR1 MNHNS, CDR2 SASEGT. V lost 3 bases and J 4 bases, leaving 15 bases between the germline ends. The CDR3 length is 15 residues. The CDR3 sequence: CASSDNSKGGYGYTF. As DNA, the CDR3 is TGTGCCAGCAGTGACAACAGCAAAGGGGGCTATGGCTACACCTTC.

CDR3 residues: CASVETANSPLHF. The CDR3 nucleotides are TGTGCCAGCGTTGAGACCGCGAATTCACCCCTCCACTTT. This sequence joins TRBV6-5 and TRBJ1-6; no clear D. Trimming shortened V by 8 bases and J by 7 bases, and 12 bases separated the two germline ends. CDR1 MNHEY and CDR2 SVGAGI come from the germline V gene. CDR3 length equals 13 residues.

The CDR3 DNA is TGCGCCAGCAGCTCGACAGTTAACTATGGCTACACCTTC. As protein: CASSSTVNYGYTF. This chain links TRBV5-1 with TRBJ1-2; possible D gene TRBD1, 5 bases. The CDR3 runs 13 residues. V was clipped by 3 bases and J by 1 base, with 7 bases between them. CDR1 is SGHRS and CDR2 is YFSETQ in the germline V gene.

The chain carries TRBV28 and TRBJ1-4; a weak D match, TRBD1 (5 bases). Germline V gene data show CDR1 as MDHEN and CDR2 as SYDVKM. V was trimmed by 5 bases and J by 4 bases, leaving 17 bases between them. This CDR3 comprises 16 residues. The CDR3 region is CASSPAQGFGNEKLFF. The CDR3 bases are TGTGCCAGCAGTCCGGCTCAGGGTTTTGGTAATGAAAAACTGTTTTTT. The variable domain in full, with the rest retrieved from reference TRBV28 and TRBJ1-4, is DVKVTQSSRYLVKRTGEKVFLECVQDMDHENMFWYRQDPGLGLRLIYFSYDVKMKEKGDIPEGYSVSREKKERFSLILESASTNQTSMYLCASSPAQGFGNEKLFFGSGTQLSVL.

V usage is TRBV5-1 and J usage is TRBJ2-7; D is unclear. Deletions cut 0 bases from V and 4 bases from J, with 8 bases between. Germline CDR1 is SGHRS and CDR2 is YFSETQ. The CDR3 covers 13 residues. CDR3 in amino acids: CASSLVAGYEQYV. The CDR3 coding sequence is TGCGCCAGCAGCTTGGTGGCCGGGTACGAGCAGTACGTC.

The rearrangement joins TRBV2 to TRBJ1-5, with D possibly being TRBD1 (6 bases). V lost 5 bases to trimming and J lost 6 bases, with 14 bases between them. This CDR3 is 14 amino acids long. CDR1 and CDR2 from the germline V gene are SNHLY and FYNNEI. The CDR3 DNA reads TGTGCCAGCAGTAAAACAGGGCAGACTCAGCCCCAGCATTTT. It specifies CASSKTGQTQPQHF.

The rearrangement links TRBV5-1 to TRBJ2-2, with D uncertain. The CDR3 is 14 amino acids. From germline, CDR1 is SGHRS and CDR2 YFSETQ. The germline V and J ends were trimmed by 3 bases and 8 bases, with 14 bases remaining between them. The CDR3 bases are TGCGCCAGCAGCTCGCGGACGGTATTGGGGGAGCTGTTTTTT. This codes for CASSSRTVLGELFF.

V usage is TRBV5-1 and J usage is TRBJ2-7, with 9 positions matching TRBD1. This CDR3 has 13 residues. V lost 4 bases to trimming and J lost 5 bases; unmatched junction nucleotides: 4. Germline V CDR1 and CDR2: SGHRS, YFSETQ. CDR3 loop: CASSVQGANEQYV. The CDR3 coding sequence is TGCGCCAGCAGCGTACAGGGGGCTAACGAGCAGTACGTC.

The chain couples TRBV21-1 to TRBJ2-2; no check of the table's D call, TRBD1, against the DNA was made. TRBV21-1 is recorded as a pseudogene. The CDR3 length is 14 residues. CDR3 loop: CASRGDRGAGELFF. The DNA for the CDR3 is TGTGCCAGCAGGGGGGACAGGGGGGCCGGGGAGCTGTTTTTT.

This chain uses TRBV18 with TRBJ2-5; the D call may be TRBD1 or TRBD2 (5 bases each). The V end lost 0 bases, the J end lost 4 bases, and 12 bases lay between the germline ends. Germline CDR1 KGHSH, CDR2 LQKENI. The CDR3 has 15 residues. The CDR3 sequence is CASSPPGRPGETQYF. The CDR3 coding sequence is TGTGCCAGCTCACCACCGGGACGCCCGGGAGAGACCCAGTACTTC.